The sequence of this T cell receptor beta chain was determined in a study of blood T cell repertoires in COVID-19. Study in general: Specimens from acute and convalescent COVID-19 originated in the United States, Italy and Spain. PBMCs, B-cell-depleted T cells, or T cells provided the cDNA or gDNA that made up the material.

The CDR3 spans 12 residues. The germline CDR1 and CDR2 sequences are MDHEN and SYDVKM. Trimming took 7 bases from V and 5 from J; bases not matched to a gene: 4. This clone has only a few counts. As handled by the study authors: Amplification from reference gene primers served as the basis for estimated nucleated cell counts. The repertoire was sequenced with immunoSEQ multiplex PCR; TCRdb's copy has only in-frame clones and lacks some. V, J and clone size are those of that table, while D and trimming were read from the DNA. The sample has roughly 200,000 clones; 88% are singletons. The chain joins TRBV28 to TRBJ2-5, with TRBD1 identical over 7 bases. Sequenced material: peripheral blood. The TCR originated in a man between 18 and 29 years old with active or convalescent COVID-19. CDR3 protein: CASKRTGETQYF. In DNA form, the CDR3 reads TGTGCCAGCAAACGGACAGGCGAGACCCAGTACTTC.